This T cell receptor (beta chain) was found in a study of patients and donors after allogeneic stem cell transplantation. Using its own MiXCR run on the RT-PCR reads, TCRdb lists one record per CDR3 protein. The table has roughly 960,000 distinct CDR3 sequences, approximately 18% seen once. This clonotype was observed a handful of times. The CDR3 loop spans 15 amino acids. CDR1 is SEHNR and CDR2 is FQNEAQ in the germline V gene (reference sequence). The V and J ends lost 5 bases and 3 bases, in that order; junction bases with no gene match: 7. The sample consisted of blood, either unsorted or a sorted T cell fraction (not recorded which). The sequence came from a human donor who was either an allogeneic HSCT recipient or a stem cell or donor lymphocyte infusion donor (not recorded which). It is not recorded whose cells these are; they may come from a transplant donor. The V and J genes are TRBV7-9 and TRBJ2-7; 10 bases are shared with TRBD1. The CDR3 coding sequence is TGTGCCAGCAGCCCGACTTGGACAGGGGGCTACGAGCAGTACTTC. As protein: CASSPTWTGGYEQYF.